This T cell receptor (beta chain) was found in a study of cytomegalovirus exposure and HLA in healthy donors. Study background: Earlier, 110 million or so unique TCR beta sequences were recovered from approximately 180 million T cells by an analysis.

Researchers ran the PCR with 60 Vbeta and 13 Jbeta primers. Profiling relied on immunoSEQ multiplex PCR, and the TCRdb table lists in-frame clones only, not all of them. The sample holds around 190,000 clones; about nine tenths are singletons and the top ten take roughly 0.98%. This clone was detected only once. Its target is unknown. Study findings and constraints: TCR beta chains associated with HLA were, in a later analysis, more clonally expanded than equally common others. Listed as cytomegalovirus-associated were 164 TCR beta chains.

There are 16 residues in the CDR3. V lost 4 bases and J lost 2; bases outside the gene matches: 9. Germline V gene sequence: CDR1 SEHNR, CDR2 FQNEAQ (reference sequence). The source of this sequence is a boy between 2 and 10 years old in good health and CMV-seronegative. V gene TRBV7-9 combines with J gene TRBJ2-3; 7 bases fit TRBD2. Sequencing was done on a sample of PBMCs. For the CDR3, the DNA is TGTGCCAGCAGCTCCTCGACTAGCAGATCCACAGATACGCAGTATTTT. Amino acid sequence: CASSSSTSRSTDTQYF.